Each of the 5 T cell receptor beta chains below was sequenced from the same sample in a study of Ad26.COV2.S vaccination and SARS-CoV-2 variants. Sequencing was performed with immunoSEQ multiplex PCR; in TCRdb, only in-frame clones are kept and a portion is missing. The repertoire holds around 300,000 clones, with 86% as singletons. Treatment specified: 15 to 20 received Ad26.COV2.S at low or high dose, single or two shots; roughly 5 received placebo; per-sample allocation not given. The study sampled participants on day 63 after the first vaccine or placebo injection. This material consisted of peripheral blood, taken in a trial of Ad26.COV2.S vaccine versus placebo. The receptors here all came from a person between 18 and 65 years old who received the Ad26.COV2.S COVID-19 vaccine or a placebo.

V is TRBV4-1 and J is TRBJ2-3; 7 bases are shared with TRBD1. Germline CDR1 MGHRA, CDR2 YSYEKL. The CDR3 covers 16 residues. V shed 1 base, J shed 5 bases, and the junction held 9 bases outside the gene matches. CDR3 sequence: CASSQAKGAVVDTQYF. CDR3 in DNA: TGCGCCAGCAGCCAAGCGAAGGGGGCGGTCGTAGATACGCAGTATTTT.

J is TRBJ1-4 and V is TRBV6-5; 10 bases line up with TRBD1. This CDR3 has 15 residues. V shed 6 bases and J 8 bases; nucleotides not matched to a gene: 9. Germline CDR1 is MNHEY and CDR2 is SVGAGI. CDR3 sequence (DNA): TGTGCCAGCAGAGCTTCCGGGACAGGGGACGAAAAACTGTTTTTT. Residues: CASRASGTGDEKLFF.

The chain recombines TRBV12-3 or TRBV12-4 with TRBJ2-7; D possibly corresponds to TRBD1 (6 bases). The ends were cut back, 6 bases at V and 2 bases at J, with 11 bases in the middle. The CDR3 length is 13 residues. This CDR3 is CASRDGQTYEQYF. DNA for the CDR3: TGTGCCAGCAGGGACGGACAGACCTACGAGCAGTACTTC.

The gene calls are TRBV6-5 and TRBJ2-5; D is unresolved. With 0 bases removed from V and 1 base from J, the gap between germline ends came to 6 bases. The CDR3 is 14 amino acids. Germline V gives CDR1 MNHEY, CDR2 SVGAGI. In DNA form, the CDR3 reads TGTGCCAGCAGTTACTCCTCGGGCCAAGAGACCCAGTACTTC. This sequence encodes CASSYSSGQETQYF.

This clone occurred many times. The V gene is TRBV5-1, the J gene TRBJ2-6, with 8 bases lining up with TRBD1. The length of the CDR3 is 17 residues. The germline gives CDR1 SGHRS, CDR2 YFSETQ. Trimming removed 3 bases from V and 0 bases from J; junction bases left unmatched: 5. The CDR3 spells CASSYRTGNSGANVLTF. CDR3 sequence (DNA): TGCGCCAGCAGCTATCGGACAGGGAACTCTGGGGCCAACGTCCTGACTTTC.